This T cell receptor (beta chain) was identified in a study of metastatic and nonmetastatic thyroid tumors. Study summary: Malignant thyroid and benign thyroid patients provided blood and tumor or nodule tissue whose repertoires were compared.

This clone was seen at least ten times. Its antigen is not known. Looked up from germline, CDR1 is SGDLS and CDR2 is YYNGEE. The CDR3 loop spans 14 amino acids. V lost 9 bases, J lost 4 bases, and 17 bases lay in between. Study findings and constraints: Significantly higher TCR beta diversity was reportedly seen in malignant thyroid tumors than benign nodules, in blood and tumor.

In the study's own analysis: Differences in CDR3 between clinicopathological groups were drawn on to build a classifier intended to discriminate distant-metastatic papillary thyroid cancer patients. TCRdb redid the clone calls on the PCR reads using MiXCR. These V and J calls originate from TCRdb's pipeline instead of the authors' own analysis. The table has tens of thousands of clones, more than 15% seen once. Thyroid surgery had not been preceded by any treatment in any patient. The chain links TRBV9 to TRBJ1-5; perhaps TRBD1 as D (6 bases). The receptor comes from a female donor with papillary thyroid cancer or a benign thyroid nodule (not recorded which). Some clones in this sample may be carry-over from other donors' samples. Sequencing was done on a sample of blood. CDR3 DNA sequence: TGTGCCACCCTAGGGGGAGAGGAGAATCAGCCCCAGCATTTT. This encodes CATLGGEENQPQHF.